This T cell receptor (beta chain) came from a study of blood T cell repertoires in COVID-19. Study background: The analysed material was cDNA or gDNA that came from T cells, B-cell-depleted T cells, or PBMCs.

Germline V lookup: CDR1 KGHSH, CDR2 LQKENI. Trimming removed 4 bases from V and 10 bases from J; junction bases left unmatched: 7. This CDR3 region has 16 residues. Profiling relied on immunoSEQ multiplex PCR, and the TCRdb table lists in-frame clones only, not all of them. The sample lists around 160,000 clones, 65% to 90% occurring once. Input material: peripheral blood. This TCR came from a man aged 60 to 69 with acute or convalescent COVID-19. This chain connects TRBV18 to TRBJ2-1, with 16 bases aligning to TRBD2. In DNA, the CDR3 is TGTGCCAGCTCACTTTCCGGGACTAGCGGGAGGGTAGAGCAGTTCTTC. It yields the protein CASSLSGTSGRVEQFF.